The 7 T cell receptor beta chains below come from one sample, sequenced in a study of CD8 T cells in ankylosing spondylitis. Study-wide results and caveats: What seemed typical of ankylosing spondylitis blood was a TCR beta motif built from roughly 8 highly homologous variants.

These TCRs' antigens remain unknown. A single record per CDR3 protein comes from TCRdb applying MiXCR to the 5' RACE reads. The repertoire holds 250,000 to 350,000 distinct CDR3 sequences, with approximately 8.2% as singletons. Sequencing was performed on blood, either unsorted or a sorted T cell fraction (not recorded which). The receptors were gathered from a male donor with ankylosing spondylitis.

This clonotype came up many times. The chain recombines TRBV5-1 with TRBJ2-1; either TRBD1 or TRBD2 may supply D (5 bases each). There are 15 residues in the CDR3. Germline-derived CDR1 and CDR2 are SGHRS and YFSETQ. Trimming stripped 0 bases from V and 5 bases from J, with 12 bases between. The CDR3 region is CASSLERLGDNEQFF. The CDR3 nucleotides are TGCGCCAGCAGCTTGGAAAGACTGGGGGACAATGAGCAGTTCTTC.

The rearrangement uses TRBV6-1 and TRBJ1-4; D is undetermined. Germline V lookup: CDR1 MNHNS, CDR2 SASEGT. The CDR3 is made up of 14 amino acids. Trimming left V 7 bases short and J 4 bases short, with 13 bases between. CDR3 bases: TGTGCCAGCATGAGGAAACCCCATAATGAAAAACTGTTTTTT. Protein: CASMRKPHNEKLFF.

The chain has TRBV20-1 and TRBJ2-1, with D unresolved. The germline V gene has CDR1 DFQATT and CDR2 SNEGSKA (reference sequence). The CDR3 loop spans 15 amino acids. Between the trimmed V and J ends, which lost 0 bases and 7 bases, there was a span of 16 bases. The CDR3 DNA follows: TGCAGTGCTAGAGATAGTGCGACGGCTCTTAATGAGCAGTTCTTC. Translating it yields CSARDSATALNEQFF.

V is TRBV11-2 and J is TRBJ2-5; weak D call: TRBD2 (5 bases). Trimming took 1 base from V and 1 from J, leaving 7 bases between them. Germline V gene lookup returns CDR1 SGHAT and CDR2 FQNNGV. This CDR3 has 14 amino acids. CDR3 amino acids: CASSLVRVQETQYF. CDR3 nucleotides: TGTGCCAGCAGCTTAGTGCGGGTCCAAGAGACCCAGTACTTC.

The chain couples TRBV28 to TRBJ2-2, with D perhaps TRBD1 (6 bases). The germline V gene has CDR1 MDHEN and CDR2 SYDVKM. CDR3 size: 16 residues. Trimming took 5 bases from V and 6 from J, leaving 19 bases between them. As DNA, the CDR3 is TGTGCCAGCAGTCCCCCCGGGACAACGTTGGCCGGGGAGCTGTTTTTT. Translating it yields CASSPPGTTLAGELFF.

This clonotype was counted a few times. The V and J genes are TRBV20-1 and TRBJ1-5; possible D gene TRBD1, 5 bases. The V and J ends lost 6 bases and 7 bases respectively, with 13 bases between them. This CDR3 region has 12 residues. CDR1 is DFQATT, CDR2 SNEGSKA, per germline (reference sequence). This CDR3 is CSAGEGYQPQHF. Written as DNA, the CDR3 is TGCAGTGCGGGGGAGGGATACCAGCCCCAGCATTTT.

CDR3 amino acids: CASSSRRERINEQFF. CDR3 coding DNA: TGCGCCAGCAGCTCGAGGAGGGAGCGGATCAATGAGCAGTTCTTC. The rearrangement uses TRBV5-1 and TRBJ2-1; the D gene is possibly TRBD2 (6 bases). CDR1 is SGHRS and CDR2 is YFSETQ in the germline V gene. Trimming took off 3 bases at V and 6 bases at J, with 16 bases between the two ends. The CDR3 length is 15 residues. Full variable domain (rest looked up from reference TRBV5-1 and TRBJ2-1): KAGVTQTPRYLIKTRGQQVTLSCSPISGHRSVSWYQQTPGQGLQFLFEYFSETQRNKGNFPGRFSGRQFSNSRSEMNVSTLELGDSALYLCASSSRRERINEQFFGPGTRLTVL.